These T cell receptor beta chains were read from a single sample in a study of beta chain features in type 1 diabetes. Clones were sequenced by immunoSEQ multiplex PCR, and TCRdb holds only the in-frame ones, with some missing. The sample lists roughly 150,000 clones, about 8% occurring once. Material for sequencing was central memory CD4+ T cells from blood. The receptor set was obtained from a woman in her forties with type 1 diabetes. Each CDR3 is given with its conserved first and last residue. The D gene is left open where the match is weak. Size is omitted from some rows. Given values are once, few, many or a class for expanded clones.

j_gene: TRBJ2-7
v_gene: TRBV4-3
abundance: few
d_gene: .
CDR3aa: CASSQERGKGRSYEQYF
CDR3nt: TGCGCCAGCAGCCAAGAAAGAGGAAAGGGGCGAAGCTACGAGCAGTACTTC

j_gene: TRBJ2-5
v_gene: TRBV7-2
abundance: .
d_gene: .
CDR3aa: CASSASQGGQETQYF
CDR3nt: TGTGCCAGCAGCGCTTCCCAGGGAGGTCAAGAGACCCAGTACTTC

j_gene: TRBJ2-1
v_gene: TRBV5-1
abundance: .
d_gene: TRBD2
CDR3aa: CASSQTSGRVNEQFF
CDR3nt: TGCGCCAGCAGCCAGACTAGCGGGAGGGTCAATGAGCAGTTCTTC

j_gene: TRBJ1-2
v_gene: TRBV5-5
abundance: few
d_gene: .
CDR3aa: CASSLVSEAINYGYTF
CDR3nt: TGTGCCAGCAGCTTGGTTTCAGAGGCTATTAACTATGGCTACACCTTC

j_gene: TRBJ2-1
v_gene: TRBV5-6
abundance: .
d_gene: TRBD2
CDR3aa: CASSLYRDGGNEQFF
CDR3nt: TGTGCCAGCAGCTTATACCGGGACGGGGGGAATGAGCAGTTCTTC

j_gene: TRBJ2-7
v_gene: TRBV30
abundance: few
d_gene: TRBD1
CDR3aa: CAWSRGQGARYEQYF
CDR3nt: TGTGCCTGGAGCCGAGGACAGGGGGCTCGGTACGAGCAGTACTTC

j_gene: TRBJ1-5
v_gene: TRBV11-2
abundance: .
d_gene: .
CDR3aa: CASSLRRNQPQHF
CDR3nt: TGTGCCAGCAGCTTGCGAAGAAATCAGCCCCAGCATTTT

j_gene: TRBJ2-1
v_gene: TRBV4-3
abundance: many
d_gene: TRBD2
CDR3aa: CASSQDSGIEQFF
CDR3nt: TGCGCCAGCAGCCAGGATAGCGGGATTGAGCAGTTCTTC

j_gene: TRBJ1-1
v_gene: TRBV9
abundance: few
d_gene: .
CDR3aa: CASSVDERAEAFF
CDR3nt: TGTGCCAGCAGCGTAGATGAGAGGGCTGAAGCTTTCTTT

j_gene: TRBJ2-2
v_gene: TRBV28
abundance: few
d_gene: TRBD1
CDR3aa: CATTDRVSTGELFF
CDR3nt: TGTGCCACGACAGACAGGGTTAGCACCGGGGAGCTGTTTTTT

j_gene: TRBJ1-6
v_gene: TRBV9
abundance: few
d_gene: .
CDR3aa: CASSVGDSTAYSPLHF
CDR3nt: TGTGCCAGCAGCGTTGGAGACAGCACCGCTTATTCACCCCTCCACTTT

j_gene: TRBJ2-4
v_gene: TRBV28
abundance: many
d_gene: .
CDR3aa: CASSSPHPTGTKNIQYF
CDR3nt: TGTGCCAGCAGTTCCCCTCACCCAACGGGGACCAAAAACATTCAGTACTTC

j_gene: TRBJ1-5
v_gene: TRBV4-3
abundance: few
d_gene: TRBD1
CDR3aa: CASSHSPGTGDIDGNQPQHF
CDR3nt: TGCGCCAGCAGCCACTCCCCCGGGACAGGGGATATCGATGGCAATCAGCCCCAGCATTTT

j_gene: TRBJ2-6
v_gene: TRBV5-1
abundance: .
d_gene: .
CDR3aa: CASSLISSGANVLTF
CDR3nt: TGCGCCAGCAGCTTGATCAGCTCTGGGGCCAACGTCCTGACTTTC

j_gene: TRBJ2-5
v_gene: TRBV7-7
abundance: few
d_gene: .
CDR3aa: CASSLDWAETQYF
CDR3nt: TGTGCCAGCAGCTTAGATTGGGCAGAGACCCAGTACTTC

j_gene: TRBJ1-4
v_gene: TRBV28
abundance: .
d_gene: .
CDR3aa: CASRYTATNEKLFF
CDR3nt: TGTGCCAGCAGGTACACAGCAACTAATGAAAAACTGTTTTTT

j_gene: TRBJ2-2
v_gene: TRBV5-1
abundance: few
d_gene: .
CDR3aa: CASSLLAGSNTGELFF
CDR3nt: TGCGCCAGCAGCTTGCTGGCGGGATCGAACACCGGGGAGCTGTTTTTT

j_gene: TRBJ1-2
v_gene: TRBV5-6
abundance: few
d_gene: .
CDR3aa: CASSLRPGGDAGYTF
CDR3nt: TGTGCCAGCAGCTTGAGGCCGGGAGGGGATGCAGGCTACACCTTC

j_gene: TRBJ2-7
v_gene: TRBV6-1
abundance: few
d_gene: TRBD1
CDR3aa: CASSGRTGDEQYF
CDR3nt: TGTGCCAGCAGTGGACGTACAGGGGACGAGCAGTACTTC

j_gene: TRBJ2-1
v_gene: TRBV9
abundance: .
d_gene: .
CDR3aa: CASSVRQDPYNEQFF
CDR3nt: TGTGCCAGCAGCGTCAGACAGGACCCCTACAATGAGCAGTTCTTC

j_gene: TRBJ2-1
v_gene: TRBV30
abundance: .
d_gene: .
CDR3aa: CAWGPQGYEQFF
CDR3nt: TGTGCCTGGGGACCCCAGGGCTATGAGCAGTTCTTC

j_gene: TRBJ1-4
v_gene: TRBV9
abundance: few
d_gene: .
CDR3aa: CASSVQGSDEKLFF
CDR3nt: TGTGCCAGCAGCGTTCAGGGATCCGATGAAAAACTGTTTTTT

j_gene: TRBJ2-5
v_gene: TRBV5-1
abundance: .
d_gene: TRBD1
CDR3aa: CASSTGTGGGETQYF
CDR3nt: TGCGCCAGCAGCACCGGGACAGGGGGCGGAGAGACCCAGTACTTC

j_gene: TRBJ1-2
v_gene: TRBV5-6
abundance: .
d_gene: .
CDR3aa: CASSLTSPGDYGYTF
CDR3nt: TGTGCCAGCAGCCTGACGAGCCCAGGCGACTATGGCTACACCTTC

j_gene: TRBJ1-4
v_gene: TRBV9
abundance: few
d_gene: .
CDR3aa: CASSVGLNEKLFF
CDR3nt: TGTGCCAGCAGCGTAGGGCTGAATGAAAAACTGTTTTTT

j_gene: TRBJ2-2
v_gene: TRBV28
abundance: few
d_gene: .
CDR3aa: CASMQGTGELFF
CDR3nt: TGTGCCAGCATGCAGGGCACCGGGGAGCTGTTTTTT

j_gene: TRBJ2-1
v_gene: TRBV7-2
abundance: few
d_gene: TRBD2
CDR3aa: CASSATSGEYNEQFF
CDR3nt: TGTGCCAGCAGCGCCACTAGCGGGGAATACAATGAGCAGTTCTTC

j_gene: TRBJ1-4
v_gene: TRBV6-6
abundance: few
d_gene: .
CDR3aa: CASSYQTTNEKLFF
CDR3nt: TGTGCCAGCAGTTACCAGACAACTAATGAAAAACTGTTTTTT

j_gene: TRBJ1-1
v_gene: TRBV29-1
abundance: few
d_gene: .
CDR3aa: CSVQIGGNTEAFF
CDR3nt: TGCAGCGTTCAAATCGGAGGGAACACTGAAGCTTTCTTT

j_gene: TRBJ1-3
v_gene: TRBV7-2
abundance: few
d_gene: .
CDR3aa: CASSQNRLSGNTIYF
CDR3nt: TGTGCCAGCAGCCAGAACAGGCTCTCTGGAAACACCATATATTTT

j_gene: TRBJ2-1
v_gene: TRBV18
abundance: .
d_gene: TRBD1
CDR3aa: CASSRPQGNEQFF
CDR3nt: TGTGCCAGCTCACGCCCACAGGGGAATGAGCAGTTCTTC

j_gene: TRBJ2-5
v_gene: TRBV15
abundance: few
d_gene: .
CDR3aa: CATSRDMLTRKTQYF
CDR3nt: TGTGCCACCAGCAGAGATATGTTGACTAGAAAGACCCAGTACTTC

j_gene: TRBJ2-2
v_gene: TRBV5-4
abundance: many
d_gene: TRBD1
CDR3aa: CASSLVGQGVAGELFF
CDR3nt: TGTGCCAGCAGCTTGGTAGGACAGGGTGTCGCCGGGGAGCTGTTTTTT

j_gene: TRBJ2-1
v_gene: TRBV18
abundance: few
d_gene: .
CDR3aa: CASSPRGQPHNEQFF
CDR3nt: TGTGCCAGCTCACCGCGGGGACAGCCCCACAATGAGCAGTTCTTC

j_gene: TRBJ1-2
v_gene: TRBV29-1
abundance: many
d_gene: TRBD1
CDR3aa: CSARMTGGTGSGYTF
CDR3nt: TGCAGCGCCCGAATGACTGGCGGGACAGGGTCTGGCTACACCTTC